A single sample gave rise to the 3 T cell receptor beta chains below, sequenced in a study of T cell changes during pregnancy in multiple sclerosis. Libraries were prepared by immunoSEQ multiplex PCR; TCRdb keeps only in-frame clonotypes and omits some of them. The data show roughly 49,000 clones, with around 90% seen just once and over 1.2% held by the top ten. This material consisted of peripheral blood, taken in the first trimester of pregnancy. The receptors were sampled from a female donor in good health, enrolled as a control in a pregnancy study.

The J gene is TRBJ2-7, the V gene TRBV30; the match to TRBD2 covers 7 bases. J lost 0 bases, V lost 2 bases, and 13 bases had no gene match. The CDR3 has 17 amino acids. The germline V gene has CDR1 GTSNPN and CDR2 SVGIG (reference sequence). The CDR3 DNA reads TGTGCCTGGAGTACCGGGCTAGCGGAACCTTACTCCTACGAGCAGTACTTC. Translation gives CAWSTGLAEPYSYEQYF. Looking up the rest from reference TRBV30 and TRBJ2-7 gives the full variable domain: SQTIHQWPATLVQPVGSPLSLECTVEGTSNPNLYWYRQAAGRGLQLLFYSVGIGQISSEVPQNLSASRPQDRQFILSSKKLLLSDSGFYLCAWSTGLAEPYSYEQYFGPGTRLTVT.

The CDR3 loop reads CASRTGRNEQFF. For the CDR3, the DNA is TGTGCCTCCCGGACAGGGCGCAATGAGCAGTTCTTC. The J gene is TRBJ2-1, the V gene TRBV30, with 8 bases matching TRBD1. The CDR3 contains 12 residues. Germline lookup yields CDR1 GTSNPN and CDR2 SVGIG (reference sequence). Trimming took 7 bases from V and 6 from J; bases not matched to a gene: 5.

The gene calls are TRBV10-3 and TRBJ2-2, with 8 positions matching TRBD2. Germline CDR1 is ENHRY and CDR2 is SYGVKD. V was clipped by 6 bases and J by 6 bases; unmatched bases: 3. There are 13 residues in the CDR3. The CDR3 DNA follows: TGTGCCATCAGCTGGACTAGCCCCGGGGAGCTGTTTTTT. The encoded protein is CAISWTSPGELFF.